This TCR beta chain was retrieved from a study of radiation and T cells in renal cell carcinoma. The overall study: Nephrectomy followed 15 Gy stereotactic body radiation by 4 weeks. Whole-study results and caveats: Top tumor clonotypes rose in blood 2 weeks post-radiation, then contracted. No pretreatment tumor biopsies were available for baseline clonotypes.

This CDR3 spans 18 amino acids. Germline trimming cut 1 base from V and 6 bases from J; bases unmatched to any gene: 14. Germline CDR1 reads LNHDA; CDR2 reads SQIVND (reference sequence). In regard to this clone: Its antigen is still unknown.

Profiling relied on immunoSEQ multiplex PCR, and the TCRdb table lists in-frame clones only, not all of them. The profile shows approximately 120,000 clones, over 75% of them singletons. Time point indicated: blood 2 weeks post-SBRT. The sample's treatment: 15 Gy SBRT to primary tumor, nephrectomy 4 weeks later. This renal cell carcinoma was of the clear cell type. The clonotype originates from a man aged 50 to 60 with renal cell carcinoma. The chain couples TRBV19 to TRBJ1-2; 10 bases agree with TRBD1. Here the sequenced sample was blood, taken from a patient whose treatment included radiotherapy and nephrectomy. As DNA, the CDR3 is TGTGCCAGTAGTATAGGCCCCCGGACAGGGGGGTATTTGAATGGCTACACCTTC. Its protein product is CASSIGPRTGGYLNGYTF.